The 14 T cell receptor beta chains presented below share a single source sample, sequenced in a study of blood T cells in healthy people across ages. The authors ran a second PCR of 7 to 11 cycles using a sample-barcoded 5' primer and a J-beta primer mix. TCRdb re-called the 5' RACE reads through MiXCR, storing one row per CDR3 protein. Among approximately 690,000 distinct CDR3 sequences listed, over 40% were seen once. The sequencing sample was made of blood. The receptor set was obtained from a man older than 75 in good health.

CDR3 DNA: TGTGCCAGCAGCACTGGGACAGTGGGAAATGAAAAACTGTTTTTT. This codes for CASSTGTVGNEKLFF. V usage is TRBV7-6 and J usage is TRBJ1-4; 7 bases match TRBD1. The germline gives CDR1 SGHVS, CDR2 FNYEAQ. This CDR3 spans 15 amino acids. Trimming took 5 bases from V and 5 from J; bases not matched to a gene: 8.

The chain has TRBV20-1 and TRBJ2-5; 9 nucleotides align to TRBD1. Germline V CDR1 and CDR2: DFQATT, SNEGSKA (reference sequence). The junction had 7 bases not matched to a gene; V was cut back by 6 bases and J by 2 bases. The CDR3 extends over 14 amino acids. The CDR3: CSAPRTGVQETQYF. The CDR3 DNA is TGCAGTGCCCCCCGGACAGGGGTACAAGAGACCCAGTACTTC.

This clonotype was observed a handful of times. In DNA, the CDR3 is TGTGCCAGCAGCACTGACAGGGACCGCTACGAGCAGTACTTC. This translates into CASSTDRDRYEQYF. The V and J genes are TRBV28 and TRBJ2-7; 7 nucleotides match TRBD1. V was pared by 6 bases and J by 3 bases, with 8 bases of the junction left unmatched. The CDR3 loop spans 14 amino acids. Germline CDR1 is MDHEN and CDR2 is SYDVKM.

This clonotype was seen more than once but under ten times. The CDR3 protein is CASSQVADVEETQYF. DNA for the CDR3: TGTGCCAGCAGCCAAGTTGCTGACGTGGAAGAGACCCAGTACTTC. This chain joins TRBV14 and TRBJ2-5; D gene uncertain. This CDR3 is 15 amino acids long. Germline values: CDR1 SGHDN, CDR2 FVKESK. Trimming cost V 1 base and J 3 bases, with 12 bases left between them.

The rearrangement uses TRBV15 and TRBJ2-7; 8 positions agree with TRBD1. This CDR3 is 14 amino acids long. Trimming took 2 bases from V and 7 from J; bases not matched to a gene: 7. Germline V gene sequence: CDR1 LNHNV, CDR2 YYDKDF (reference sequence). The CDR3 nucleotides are TGTGCCACCAGCAGAAGGACAGGGTTGGGTGAGCAGTACTTC. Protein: CATSRRTGLGEQYF.

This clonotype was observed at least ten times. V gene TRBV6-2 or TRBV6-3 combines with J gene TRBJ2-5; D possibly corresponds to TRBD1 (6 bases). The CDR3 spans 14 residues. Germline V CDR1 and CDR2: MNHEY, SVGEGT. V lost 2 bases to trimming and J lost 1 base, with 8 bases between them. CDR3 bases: TGTGCCAGCAGTTACGGACAGTTCCAAGAGACCCAGTACTTC. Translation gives CASSYGQFQETQYF.

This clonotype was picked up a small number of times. CDR3 region: CASSLGGQTNYEQYF. In nucleotides, the CDR3 is TGCGCCAGCAGCTTGGGGGGACAGACCAACTACGAGCAGTACTTC. This rearrangement joins TRBV5-1 to TRBJ2-7; TRBD1 aligns across 7 bases. The J segment lost 3 bases and the V segment lost 0 bases, leaving 6 bases of the junction unmatched. The length of the CDR3 is 15 residues. Germline loops: CDR1 SGHRS, CDR2 YFSETQ.

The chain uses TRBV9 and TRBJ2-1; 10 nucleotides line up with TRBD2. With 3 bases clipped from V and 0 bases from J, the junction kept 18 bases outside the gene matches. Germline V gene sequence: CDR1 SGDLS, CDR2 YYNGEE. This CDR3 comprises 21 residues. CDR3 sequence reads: CASSAGDLSGRVASSYNEQFF. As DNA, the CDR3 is TGTGCCAGCAGCGCGGGAGACTTAAGCGGGAGGGTAGCGAGCTCCTACAATGAGCAGTTCTTC.

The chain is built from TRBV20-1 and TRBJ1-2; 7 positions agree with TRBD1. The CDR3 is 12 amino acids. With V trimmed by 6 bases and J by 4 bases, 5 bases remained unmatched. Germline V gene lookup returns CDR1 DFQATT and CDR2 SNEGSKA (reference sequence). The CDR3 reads CSAQGWAYGYTF. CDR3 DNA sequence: TGCAGTGCACAGGGGTGGGCCTATGGCTACACCTTC.

CDR3 sequence: CATSRGTGSRTDTQYF. As DNA, the CDR3 is TGTGCCACCAGCAGAGGTACAGGGTCTCGTACAGATACGCAGTATTTT. The chain employs TRBV15 and TRBJ2-3, with D possibly being TRBD1 (6 bases). The CDR3 is 16 amino acids. V was cut by 1 base and J by 3 bases, with 14 bases left in between. Germline V gene data show CDR1 as LNHNV and CDR2 as YYDKDF (reference sequence).

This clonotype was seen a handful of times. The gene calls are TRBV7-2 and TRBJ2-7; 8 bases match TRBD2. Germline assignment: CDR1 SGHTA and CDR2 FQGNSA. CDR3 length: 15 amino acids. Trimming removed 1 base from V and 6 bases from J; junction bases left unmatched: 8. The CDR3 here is CASSLDPAGVGEQYF. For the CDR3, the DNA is TGTGCCAGCAGCTTAGACCCAGCGGGGGTTGGCGAGCAGTACTTC.

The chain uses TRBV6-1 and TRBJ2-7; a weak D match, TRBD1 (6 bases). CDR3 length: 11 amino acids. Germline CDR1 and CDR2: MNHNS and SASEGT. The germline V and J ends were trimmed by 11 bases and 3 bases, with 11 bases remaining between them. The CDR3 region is CAGGDGYEQYF. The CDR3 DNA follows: TGTGCCGGGGGCGACGGCTACGAGCAGTACTTC.

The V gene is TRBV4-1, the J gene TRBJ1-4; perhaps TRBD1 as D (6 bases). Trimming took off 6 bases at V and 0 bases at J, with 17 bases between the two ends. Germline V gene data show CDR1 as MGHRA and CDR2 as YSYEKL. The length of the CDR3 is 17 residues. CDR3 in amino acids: CASRGGRRGTTNEKLFF. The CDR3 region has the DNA TGCGCCAGCAGAGGGGGTAGGAGGGGGACAACTAATGAAAAACTGTTTTTT.

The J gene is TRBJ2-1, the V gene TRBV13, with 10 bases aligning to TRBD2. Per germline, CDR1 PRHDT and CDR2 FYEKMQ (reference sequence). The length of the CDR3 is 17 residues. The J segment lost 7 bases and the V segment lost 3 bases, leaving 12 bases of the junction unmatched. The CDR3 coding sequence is TGTGCCAGCAGCTTGGGAAGCGGGGGGGCTAGTTTGAATGAGCAGTTCTTC. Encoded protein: CASSLGSGGASLNEQFF.